The sequence of this TCR beta chain was determined in a study of HIV-infected children after antiretroviral therapy interruption. The sample holds many counts of this clonotype. Trimming cost V 1 base and J 4 bases; bases outside gene matches: 11. CDR3 length: 17 amino acids. In germline, CDR1 is SGHVS, CDR2 FNYEAQ. The TCR library was built from RNA with a 3' RACE protocol and unique molecular identifiers. From the 3' RACE reads, TCRdb called clonotypes with MiXCR, one entry per CDR3 protein. The table has about 7,000 distinct CDR3 sequences, more than 15% seen once; the top ten hold approximately 14%. Treatment described: PENTA 11 planned treatment interruption arm or continuous ART arm.

The rearrangement links TRBV7-6 to TRBJ2-7, with TRBD2 matching over 9 bases. The input for sequencing was CD45RO+ CD8+ T cells from PBMCs, pooled from several time points, taken from a donor given antiretroviral therapy, either interrupted or continuous. The sample's subset: memory CD8+ CD45RO+ CD45RA- T cells. This TCR came from a pool of human donors with HIV. The CDR3 loop reads CASSLEVAGGPRYEQYF. The CDR3 DNA is TGTGCCAGCAGCTTAGAGGTGGCGGGGGGGCCTAGGTACGAGCAGTACTTC.